This passage covers 7 T cell receptor beta chains from one sample sequenced in a study of beta chain features in type 1 diabetes. Of the isolated RNA, all was reverse transcribed, and so the sequenced material was expressed TCRB transcripts. Measured with immunoSEQ multiplex PCR; TCRdb has only the in-frame clones, and not every one. Among almost 350,000 clones listed, around 7.6% were seen once. The sequenced sample consisted of central memory CD4+ T cells from blood. These receptors all stem from a woman younger than 30 in good health.

This clone has at least ten counts. The chain has TRBV28 and TRBJ2-1; D is uncertain. CDR1 MDHEN and CDR2 SYDVKM come from the germline V gene. V was cut by 7 bases and J by 0 bases, with 16 bases left in between. The CDR3 is made up of 16 amino acids. The CDR3 region is CASTPIPKSSYNEQFF. The CDR3 nucleotides are TGTGCCAGCACACCGATACCGAAAAGCTCCTACAATGAGCAGTTCTTC. The variable domain in full, completed from reference TRBV28 and TRBJ2-1, reads DVKVTQSSRYLVKRTGEKVFLECVQDMDHENMFWYRQDPGLGLRLIYFSYDVKMKEKGDIPEGYSVSREKKERFSLILESASTNQTSMYLCASTPIPKSSYNEQFFGPGTRLTVL.

About this clone itself: One end of the junction varies from germline; a read error may be responsible. The rearrangement uses TRBV5-1 and TRBJ2-1; 9 bases are shared with TRBD1. The CDR3 consists of 16 residues. The germline CDR1 and CDR2 sequences are SGHRS and YFSETQ. This CDR3 reads CASSLYGTGYGNEQFF. CDR3 DNA sequence: TGTGCCAGCAGCTTGTACGGGACAGGGTACGGCAATGAGCAGTTCTTC.

This clone has just a few counts. The chain employs TRBV7-2 and TRBJ1-1; D might be TRBD1 (6 bases). Germline values: CDR1 SGHTA, CDR2 FQGNSA. V gave up 3 bases and J gave up 1 base, with 12 bases separating them. The CDR3 has 15 amino acids. The chain's CDR3 is CASSLSPGQNTEAFF. The CDR3 nucleotides are TGTGCCAGCAGCTTGTCTCCGGGACAGAACACTGAAGCTTTCTTT.

This clone was counted only a few times. In DNA, the CDR3 is TGCGCCAGCAGTCAGGGGAAGCGGGACAATGAGCAGTTCTTC. Its protein product is CASSQGKRDNEQFF. V and J are TRBV23-1 and TRBJ2-1, with a weak D call TRBD2 (6 bases). TRBV23-1 is an ORF, and what it does is uncertain. The V end lost 3 bases, the J end lost 5 bases, and 11 bases lay between the germline ends. The CDR3 contains 14 residues.

This clone was found a few times. The chain recombines TRBV5-1 with TRBJ2-1; tentative D call: TRBD2 (6 bases). CDR1 and CDR2 from the germline V gene are SGHRS and YFSETQ. This CDR3 spans 16 amino acids. V gave up 0 bases and J gave up 2 bases, with 12 bases separating them. The CDR3 DNA is TGCGCCAGCAGCTTGGCCGGGAGTCCCACCTACAATGAGCAGTTCTTC. This sequence encodes CASSLAGSPTYNEQFF.

The V and J genes are TRBV6-6 and TRBJ1-2; maybe TRBD1 (5 bases). With 2 bases removed from V and 4 bases from J, the gap between germline ends came to 14 bases. The V gene's germline CDR1 is MNHNY and CDR2 SVGAGI (reference sequence). This CDR3 spans 15 amino acids. CDR3 in DNA: TGTGCCAGCAGTTACCCCGGGACCTTAGCCTATGGCTACACCTTC. As protein: CASSYPGTLAYGYTF.

This clone appeared a few times. CDR3 nucleotide sequence: TGTGCCAGCAGTTACGCAGTCAGCACAGATACGCAGTATTTT. This translates into CASSYAVSTDTQYF. The chain recombines TRBV6-5 with TRBJ2-3; no definite D call. This CDR3 comprises 14 residues. Per germline, CDR1 MNHEY and CDR2 SVGAGI. The V gene lost 2 bases and the J gene lost 0 bases, with 6 bases spanning the gap.